The next 12 T cell receptor beta chains were all read from a single sample in a study of memory CD4+ T cells and cytomegalovirus serostatus. The sort gate was single viable CD3+CD4+CD8-CD45RO+ cells for memory CD4+ T cells. Produced via immunoSEQ multiplex PCR; TCRdb's table is partial and in-frame only. Counted here are 27,000 or so clones, about 78% occurring once; the ten biggest clones make up around 1.1%. The sequencing input was memory CD4+ T cells from blood. These receptors came from an adult in good health and CMV-seronegative.

This clone was recorded a few times. This chain connects TRBV18 to TRBJ1-2, with D possibly being TRBD1 (5 bases). The V end lost 2 bases, the J end lost 4 bases, and 14 bases lay between the germline ends. The CDR3 runs to 15 residues. The germline V gene has CDR1 KGHSH and CDR2 LQKENI. The CDR3 spells CASSPKEGLSYGYTF. CDR3 bases: TGTGCCAGCTCACCAAAGGAGGGGTTGAGCTATGGCTACACCTTC.

The rearrangement joins TRBV29-1 to TRBJ1-1; the match to TRBD1 covers 9 bases. The CDR3 runs to 12 residues. V was clipped by 3 bases and J by 9 bases; unmatched bases: 5. Germline V gives CDR1 SQVTM, CDR2 ANQGSEA. In nucleotides, the CDR3 is TGCAGCGTTGACGGGACAGGGAGAAAAGCTTTCTTT. This codes for CSVDGTGRKAFF.

V usage is TRBV9 and J usage is TRBJ2-3, with 8 bases aligning to TRBD2. CDR3 size: 14 residues. V gave up 0 bases and J gave up 5 bases; unmatched junction bases: 2. Germline V CDR1 and CDR2: SGDLS, YYNGEE. The CDR3 loop is CASSVAGGGDTQYF. In nucleotides, the CDR3 is TGTGCCAGCAGCGTAGCGGGGGGGGGAGATACGCAGTATTTT.

The chain employs TRBV27 and TRBJ2-7; maybe TRBD1 (5 bases). With 3 bases removed from V and 7 bases from J, the gap between germline ends came to 19 bases. The CDR3 consists of 15 residues. Germline assignment: CDR1 MNHEY and CDR2 SMNVEV (reference sequence). CDR3 bases: TGTGCCAGCAGTTTGGGAATTGGGGCCCGGCTTGAGCAGTACTTC. Its translation: CASSLGIGARLEQYF.

This clone was seen only once. The V gene is TRBV6-1, the J gene TRBJ1-3, with D tentatively TRBD1 (6 bases). Germline loops: CDR1 MNHNS, CDR2 SASEGT. This CDR3 has 16 amino acids. V gave up 2 bases and J gave up 0 bases, with 11 bases separating them. The CDR3 nucleotides read TGTGCCAGCAGTGAAAGGGGACATCTCTCTGGAAACACCATATATTTT. This sequence encodes CASSERGHLSGNTIYF.

The chain couples TRBV7-2 to TRBJ2-6; D perhaps matches TRBD2 (5 bases). Looked up from germline, CDR1 is SGHTA and CDR2 is FQGNSA. V was cut by 7 bases and J by 7 bases, with 17 bases left in between. This CDR3 contains 15 residues. CDR3: CASTPAGVTANVLTF. CDR3 nucleotides: TGTGCCAGCACCCCAGCCGGGGTCACAGCCAACGTCCTGACTTTC.

CDR3 nucleotides: TGTGCCAGCAAGGGACAGGGGGCTTTGAATGGTGGTGGCTACACCTTC. This translates into CASKGQGALNGGGYTF. The chain joins TRBV5-4 to TRBJ1-2; TRBD1 matches 12 bases. The CDR3 is 16 amino acids. With 6 bases clipped from V and 7 bases from J, the junction kept 13 bases outside the gene matches. CDR1 and CDR2 (germline): SGHNT, YYREEE (reference sequence).

The rearrangement links TRBV7-9 to TRBJ1-1; TRBD1 might be the D (6 bases). This CDR3 comprises 13 residues. Trimming removed 7 bases from V and 3 bases from J, with 12 bases in between. Germline CDR1 reads SEHNR; CDR2 reads FQNEAQ (reference sequence). The CDR3 coding sequence is TGTGCCAGCAAGCTGGACAGCTACACTGAAGCTTTCTTT. Its translation is CASKLDSYTEAFF.

The chain carries TRBV4-3 and TRBJ2-2, with 15 bases matching TRBD2. The CDR3 runs to 16 residues. J lost 5 bases, V lost 4 bases, and 2 bases had no gene match. CDR1 and CDR2 from the germline V gene are LGHNA and YSLEER. The CDR3 protein is CASSLGTSGGTGELFF. CDR3 bases: TGCGCCAGCAGCCTCGGGACTAGCGGGGGGACCGGGGAGCTGTTTTTT.

The chain joins TRBV6-1 to TRBJ1-4; perhaps TRBD1 as D (5 bases). CDR1 MNHNS and CDR2 SASEGT come from the germline V gene. Trimming removed 7 bases at V and 7 bases at J, with 16 bases between. This CDR3 has 14 amino acids. In DNA, the CDR3 is TGTGCCAGCACGCACCGGGGGTCTGGTGAAAAACTGTTTTTT. This codes for CASTHRGSGEKLFF.

The CDR3 loop is CASSQDRPTYEQYF. CDR3 in DNA: TGTGCCAGCAGCCAGGACAGGCCTACCTACGAGCAGTACTTC. The rearrangement joins TRBV14 to TRBJ2-7; 7 nucleotides line up with TRBD1. Germline lookup yields CDR1 SGHDN and CDR2 FVKESK. V shed 3 bases and J 2 bases; nucleotides not matched to a gene: 4. The CDR3 is 14 amino acids.

This chain uses TRBV7-2 with TRBJ1-2; possible D gene TRBD1, 5 bases. Trimming took off 0 bases at V and 8 bases at J, with 19 bases between the two ends. The CDR3 is made up of 16 amino acids. Germline CDR1 is SGHTA and CDR2 is FQGNSA. CDR3 region: CASSLASGPSGGGYTF. In DNA form, the CDR3 reads TGTGCCAGCAGCTTAGCCTCAGGGCCGAGCGGTGGGGGCTACACCTTC.